This T cell receptor (beta chain) was sequenced during a study of T-cell memory formation after mild COVID-19. Study-level information: Largely, the TCR clusters proved donor specific. Study results and caveats: The study detected some responding clones in pre-infection memory, suggesting cross-reactive memory joined. A balance of CD4 and CD8 characterized clones contracting day 15 to 85, whereas later expanders leaned CD4+.

5'RACE with constant-segment primers yielded barcoded, UMI-tagged TCR alpha and TCR beta cDNA libraries. TCRdb passed the 5' RACE reads through MiXCR, listing each CDR3 protein once. This table has roughly 280,000 distinct CDR3 sequences, roughly 8.2% appearing once. V shed 3 bases and J shed 1 base, with 10 bases lying between them. This CDR3 is built from 14 residues. Germline loops: CDR1 DFQATT, CDR2 SNEGSKA (reference sequence). This clonotype was recorded at least ten times. What it binds is not known. J is TRBJ1-5 and V is TRBV20-1, with unresolved D. The specimen was PBMCs or a T cell subset sorted from them (not recorded which). The origin of this receptor is a young man who had mild COVID-19 (a few samples of this study predate the infection). Cell type and time point are not known. The CDR3 protein is CSASGRGSNQPQHF. CDR3 nucleotide sequence: TGCAGTGCTAGCGGTCGAGGGAGCAATCAGCCCCAGCATTTT.